One and the same sample provided the 27 T cell receptor beta chains below, sequenced in a study of blood T cell repertoires in COVID-19. Produced via immunoSEQ multiplex PCR; TCRdb's table is partial and in-frame only. The table includes some 190,000 clones, 60% to 80% detected once. The sequencing input was PBMCs or T cells enriched from blood (not recorded which). These TCRs come from a man in his 60s who had been exposed to COVID-19.

A few counts support this clone. The chain carries TRBV16 and TRBJ2-1; no clear D gene. Germline values: CDR1 KGHSY, CDR2 FQNENV. Trimming shortened V by 0 bases and J by 9 bases, and 12 bases separated the two germline ends. The CDR3 contains 14 residues. The CDR3 DNA is TGTGCCAGCAGCCAATCGGTGGCCAGTATTGAGCAGTTCTTC. It specifies CASSQSVASIEQFF.

CDR3 coding DNA: TGTGCCAGCAGCTTCGGGACTAGCGTGGGTGAGCAGTTCTTC. This codes for CASSFGTSVGEQFF. The chain joins TRBV11-2 to TRBJ2-1, with TRBD2 identical over 10 bases. J lost 9 bases, V lost 3 bases, and 5 bases had no gene match. The CDR3 sequence is 14 residues long. CDR1 is SGHAT and CDR2 is FQNNGV in the germline V gene.

The table lists this clone with a count of one. The V gene is TRBV7-2, the J gene TRBJ2-2; D remains unclear. V was shortened by 2 bases and J by 4 bases, with 5 bases between the two germline ends. In germline, CDR1 is SGHTA, CDR2 FQGNSA. The CDR3 contains 13 residues. In DNA, the CDR3 is TGTGCCAGCAGCTTATCGTTCACCGGGGAGCTGTTTTTT. Protein sequence: CASSLSFTGELFF.

This clone has ten or more counts. This sequence joins TRBV5-7 and TRBJ1-3; 8 positions agree with TRBD1. TRBV5-7 qualifies as an ORF whose function is uncertain. The CDR3 is 15 amino acids. The V gene end was trimmed by 4 bases and the J gene end by 2 bases; junction bases not matched to a gene: 5. As DNA, the CDR3 is TGTGCCAGCAGCCCAATACAGGGGGCTGGAAACACCATATATTTT. This gives the protein CASSPIQGAGNTIYF.

A few counts support this clone. The chain carries TRBV3-1 (or the pseudogene TRBV3-2) and TRBJ1-4; D call uncertain. The CDR3 spans 16 residues. Trimming took 4 bases from V and 6 from J, leaving 18 bases between them. Germline V lookup: CDR1 LGHDT, CDR2 YNNKEL (reference sequence). The CDR3 coding sequence is TGTGCCAGCAGCCCCGACAAGTTGTCAGCCGATGAAAAACTGTTTTTT. Its protein is CASSPDKLSADEKLFF.

This chain joins TRBV6-4 and TRBJ2-1; 11 positions match TRBD2. The germline V gene encodes CDR1 MRHNA and CDR2 SNTAGT. The V gene end was trimmed by 2 bases and the J gene end by 5 bases; junction bases not matched to a gene: 2. This CDR3 spans 15 amino acids. CDR3 residues: CASSDLAGGHNEQFF. DNA for the CDR3: TGTGCCAGCAGTGACCTAGCGGGAGGTCACAATGAGCAGTTCTTC.

The V gene is TRBV24-1, the J gene TRBJ2-1; D unclear. Looked up from germline, CDR1 is KGHDR and CDR2 is SFDVKD. Deletions cut 1 base from V and 5 bases from J, with 8 bases between. The CDR3 runs 14 residues. CDR3 protein: CATSDFPGNNEQFF. The DNA for the CDR3 is TGTGCCACCAGTGATTTCCCTGGCAACAATGAGCAGTTCTTC.

V usage is TRBV19 and J usage is TRBJ2-7; D perhaps matches TRBD1 (6 bases). CDR1 is LNHDA and CDR2 is SQIVND in the germline V gene (reference sequence). The CDR3 extends over 13 amino acids. V was clipped by 7 bases and J by 2 bases, with 12 bases between them. CDR3 sequence: CASTPGHTYEQYF. The CDR3 bases are TGTGCCAGTACCCCGGGACATACCTACGAGCAGTACTTC.

The J gene is TRBJ2-3, the V gene TRBV28, with a tentative D call TRBD1 (6 bases). Germline assignment: CDR1 MDHEN and CDR2 SYDVKM. The CDR3 loop spans 14 amino acids. V lost 10 bases and J 2 bases, leaving 16 bases between the germline ends. This CDR3 is CATQPGHNTDTQYF. CDR3 coding DNA: TGTGCCACACAACCGGGACATAACACAGATACGCAGTATTTT.

The chain combines TRBV9 with TRBJ1-5, with D possibly TRBD1 on 5 matching bases. The CDR3 length is 15 residues. Trimming left V 1 base short and J 4 bases short, with 12 bases between. In germline, CDR1 is SGDLS, CDR2 YYNGEE. The CDR3 nucleotides read TGTGCCAGCAGCGTATCCTTGGGGCCTAATCAGCCCCAGCATTTT. Amino acid sequence: CASSVSLGPNQPQHF.

To note about this clone: One end of the junction is discordant with germline, which a read error may explain. The V and J genes are TRBV15 and TRBJ1-4, with D unclear. This CDR3 spans 16 amino acids. CDR1 is LNHNV and CDR2 is YYDKDF in the germline V gene (reference sequence). The CDR3 region is CATSRVVGATNEKLFF. In DNA form, the CDR3 reads TGTGCCACCAGCAGAGTTGTAGGCGCAACTAATGAAAAACTATTTTTT.

The chain employs TRBV9 and TRBJ2-5; 9 bases are shared with TRBD2. The V segment lost 2 bases and the J segment 9 bases; nucleotides outside the gene matches: 2. This CDR3 comprises 12 residues. Germline V CDR1 and CDR2: SGDLS, YYNGEE. The CDR3 sequence: CASSVLAGAQYF. DNA of the CDR3: TGTGCCAGCAGCGTTTTAGCGGGAGCCCAGTACTTC.

The J gene is TRBJ2-5, the V gene TRBV5-1, with TRBD1 matching over 10 bases. The junction had 5 bases not matched to a gene; V was cut back by 2 bases and J by 7 bases. The CDR3 runs to 14 residues. Germline values: CDR1 SGHRS, CDR2 YFSETQ. The CDR3 loop is CASSFTGTGATQYF. CDR3 coding DNA: TGCGCCAGCAGCTTCACCGGGACAGGGGCGACCCAGTACTTC.

V and J are TRBV4-2 and TRBJ2-5; 12 bases are a match to TRBD2. Germline V gene sequence: CDR1 LGHNA, CDR2 YNFKEQ. Trimming removed 0 bases from V and 5 bases from J; junction bases left unmatched: 1. CDR3 length: 15 amino acids. The CDR3, as DNA: TGTGCCAGCAGCCAAGAAGGGACTAGCGGGGAGACCCAGTACTTC. Translating gives CASSQEGTSGETQYF.

V usage is TRBV7-2 and J usage is TRBJ2-1; a possible D gene is TRBD2 (5 bases). Germline values: CDR1 SGHTA, CDR2 FQGNSA. The CDR3 is 15 amino acids. The V end lost 1 base, the J end lost 0 bases, and 7 bases lay between the germline ends. The chain's CDR3 is CASSLVGSSYNEQFF. The CDR3 region has the DNA TGTGCCAGCAGCTTAGTAGGGAGCTCCTACAATGAGCAGTTCTTC.

This CDR3 reads CASSRTGGSGNTIYF. Here the CDR3 DNA reads TGTGCCAGCAGCCGTACAGGGGGCTCTGGAAACACCATATATTTT. The chain links TRBV7-2 to TRBJ1-3; 8 bases agree with TRBD1. This CDR3 region has 15 residues. Per germline, CDR1 SGHTA and CDR2 FQGNSA. The V gene end was trimmed by 5 bases and the J gene end by 0 bases; junction bases not matched to a gene: 3. Variable domain in full (rest from reference TRBV7-2 and TRBJ1-3): GAGVSQSPSNKVTEKGKDVELRCDPISGHTALYWYRQSLGQGLEFLIYFQGNSAPDKSGLPSDRFSAERTGGSVSTLTIQRTQQEDSAVYLCASSRTGGSGNTIYFGEGSWLTVV.

The rearrangement uses TRBV24-1 and TRBJ2-2; 12 bases line up with TRBD2. V trimming: 4 bases; J trimming: 1 base; junction bases outside the gene matches: 9. This CDR3 comprises 19 residues. Germline CDR1 is KGHDR and CDR2 is SFDVKD. The CDR3 spells CATSEGRTSGKENTGELFF. The CDR3 DNA is TGTGCCACCAGTGAGGGGCGGACTAGCGGGAAGGAGAACACCGGGGAGCTGTTTTTT.

This rearrangement joins TRBV29-1 to TRBJ1-2; TRBD1 is a possible D gene (6 bases). The germline CDR1 and CDR2 sequences are SQVTM and ANQGSEA. The CDR3 is made up of 17 amino acids. V lost 4 bases, J lost 5 bases, and 26 bases lay in between. The CDR3 bases are TGCAGCGTTGCCAAACCCGGACAGCTGGGCCGCGTATATGGCTACACCTTC. It translates to CSVAKPGQLGRVYGYTF.

A single count supports this clone. As DNA, the CDR3 is TGTGCCAGCAGTGACTCCCCAGCAGGGATCGGAGGCTACACCTTC. Translation: CASSDSPAGIGGYTF. V and J are TRBV6-4 and TRBJ1-2, with a possible D match to TRBD1 (5 bases). V dropped 0 bases and J dropped 8 bases, with 16 bases sitting between them. Germline V lookup: CDR1 MRHNA, CDR2 SNTAGT. CDR3 length: 15 amino acids.

J is TRBJ1-2 and V is TRBV7-2; 9 nucleotides agree with TRBD1. Germline CDR1 reads SGHTA; CDR2 reads FQGNSA. The CDR3 contains 14 residues. J gave up 4 bases and V 4 bases, and 4 bases lay outside the gene matches. This CDR3 reads CASSSATGGYGYTF. The CDR3 nucleotides read TGTGCCAGCAGCTCAGCGACAGGGGGCTATGGCTACACCTTC.

CDR3 nucleotide sequence: TGCGCCAGCAGCCAAGAGCCAGCGGGCACAGATACGCAGTATTTT. This encodes CASSQEPAGTDTQYF. The genes are TRBV4-3 and TRBJ2-3; tentative D call: TRBD2 (5 bases). This CDR3 contains 15 residues. Germline V lookup: CDR1 LGHNA, CDR2 YSLEER. Between the trimmed V and J ends, which lost 0 bases and 1 base, there was a span of 8 bases.

Details on this clone: This CDR3 is also generated by other DNA sequences in the sample. This chain joins TRBV3-1 (or the pseudogene TRBV3-2) and TRBJ2-1; a possible D gene is TRBD2 (5 bases). CDR1 and CDR2 (germline): LGHDT, YNNKEL (reference sequence). V lost 4 bases to trimming and J lost 0 bases, with 19 bases between them. The length of the CDR3 is 18 residues. In DNA, the CDR3 is TGTGCCAGCAGCCCCACTAGGACCCTCGTCTCCTCCTACAATGAGCAGTTCTTC. Translating gives CASSPTRTLVSSYNEQFF.

This chain uses TRBV27 with TRBJ1-2; 7 bases are shared with TRBD1. CDR3 size: 16 residues. V lost 8 bases to trimming and J lost 0 bases; unmatched junction nucleotides: 12. The germline gives CDR1 MNHEY, CDR2 SMNVEV (reference sequence). CDR3 nucleotide sequence: TGTGCCAGCCTCGGGGGACAGTCAAAAGCTAACTATGGCTACACCTTC. Its protein product is CASLGGQSKANYGYTF.

This chain uses TRBV2 with TRBJ2-7; D ambiguous. V lost 5 bases, J lost 3 bases, and 8 bases lay in between. Germline V lookup: CDR1 SNHLY, CDR2 FYNNEI. The CDR3 sequence is 12 residues long. The CDR3: CASSLRNYEQYF. CDR3 sequence (DNA): TGTGCCAGCAGTCTCAGAAACTACGAGCAGTACTTC.

The J gene is TRBJ2-3, the V gene TRBV7-8; D may be TRBD2 (5 bases). This CDR3 contains 15 residues. Germline V lookup: CDR1 SGHVS, CDR2 FQNEAQ. V lost 7 bases, J lost 1 base, and 15 bases lay in between. CDR3 loop: CASKLLFGGTDTQYF. CDR3 DNA sequence: TGTGCCAGCAAATTACTCTTCGGGGGCACAGATACGCAGTATTTT.

The chain links TRBV11-3 to TRBJ1-4; 7 bases map to TRBD1. Germline CDR1 and CDR2: SGHNT and YENEEA. V gave up 1 base and J gave up 3 bases; unmatched junction bases: 5. The length of the CDR3 is 16 residues. This CDR3 reads CASSLGTGAANEKLFF. The CDR3 DNA sequence: TGTGCCAGCAGCTTAGGTACAGGGGCGGCTAATGAAAAACTGTTTTTT.

The V and J genes are TRBV29-1 and TRBJ1-1; the D is unclear. V gave up 4 bases and J gave up 5 bases, with 14 bases separating them. Germline CDR1 SQVTM, CDR2 ANQGSEA. CDR3 size: 13 residues. In DNA, the CDR3 is TGCAGCGTTGGGCCGGTCGCGGGGACTGAAGCTTTCTTT. This translates into CSVGPVAGTEAFF.